These 20 T cell receptor beta chains share one sample of origin, sequenced in a study of T cell repertoires in cytomegalovirus infection. TCRdb redid the calling of the reads with MiXCR, one entry per CDR3 protein. The sample includes around 530,000 distinct CDR3 sequences, approximately 17% seen only once; the top ten take more than 20%. Sequences were obtained from CD8+ T cells from PBMCs. Every receptor here comes from a human donor in good health (CMV status not recorded). Some clones in this sample may be carry-over from other donors' samples.

This clonotype was recorded many times. This CDR3 is CASKKGLKQFF. The CDR3 region has the DNA TGTGCCAGTAAGAAGGGGCTAAAGCAGTTCTTC. The chain uses TRBV19 and TRBJ2-1; D might be TRBD1 (5 bases). The germline V gene encodes CDR1 LNHDA and CDR2 SQIVND (reference sequence). This CDR3 comprises 11 residues. V was cut by 7 bases and J by 11 bases, with 12 bases left in between.

This clonotype was seen at least ten times. The rearrangement links TRBV7-6 to TRBJ2-2; the match to TRBD2 covers 13 bases. CDR3 length equals 17 residues. CDR1 and CDR2 (germline): SGHVS, FNYEAQ. Unmatched junction bases numbered 8, after V lost 5 bases and J lost 5 bases. The CDR3 is CASSLRTSGSTTGELFF. For the CDR3, the DNA is TGTGCCAGCAGCCTACGGACTAGCGGGAGTACGACCGGGGAGCTGTTTTTT.

In this sample, this clonotype turned up a few times. The rearrangement links TRBV27 to TRBJ2-1; 8 bases line up with TRBD2. The CDR3 contains 14 residues. Germline V CDR1 and CDR2: MNHEY, SMNVEV (reference sequence). Unmatched junction bases numbered 9, after V lost 7 bases and J lost 7 bases. CDR3 nucleotides: TGTGCCAGCACCAAAGCGGGAGCCGGGAATGAGCAGTTCTTC. It yields the protein CASTKAGAGNEQFF.

The chain links TRBV7-6 to TRBJ2-1; 10 nucleotides align to TRBD2. The junction had 13 bases not matched to a gene; V was cut back by 6 bases and J by 8 bases. In germline, CDR1 is SGHVS, CDR2 FNYEAQ. The CDR3 spans 16 residues. CDR3 amino acids: CASSRGESGRAHEQFF. The CDR3, as DNA: TGTGCCAGCAGTAGGGGGGAGAGCGGGAGGGCCCATGAGCAGTTCTTC.

The chain carries TRBV5-6 and TRBJ1-2, with 8 bases matching TRBD1. The CDR3 has 14 amino acids. J gave up 9 bases and V 2 bases, and 9 bases lay outside the gene matches. The germline V gene has CDR1 SGHDT and CDR2 YYEEEE. CDR3 nucleotides: TGTGCCAGCAGCTTCGGGACAGGAGGAATTCGCTACACCTTC. Residues: CASSFGTGGIRYTF.

There are many counts of this clonotype. The J gene is TRBJ2-2, the V gene TRBV11-2; D gene uncertain. Germline V CDR1 and CDR2: SGHAT, FQNNGV. V was shortened by 1 base and J by 7 bases, with 4 bases between the two germline ends. The CDR3 is 12 residues long. The CDR3 loop is CASSLVGGELFF. The CDR3 DNA sequence: TGTGCCAGCAGCTTAGTGGGCGGGGAGCTGTTTTTT.

V usage is TRBV20-1 and J usage is TRBJ2-1; TRBD2 aligns across 13 bases. With V trimmed by 5 bases and J by 7 bases, 17 bases remained unmatched. Germline CDR1 reads DFQATT; CDR2 reads SNEGSKA (reference sequence). The CDR3 extends over 18 amino acids. The CDR3 DNA sequence: TGCAGTGCTCTCAATACTCGAGTTACTAGCGGGAGGGGGAATGAGCAGTTCTTC. Translated, it gives CSALNTRVTSGRGNEQFF.

This clonotype was counted between two and nine times. The genes are TRBV3-1 and TRBJ2-1; 9 bases are shared with TRBD2. Losses at the gene ends were 0 bases for V and 4 bases for J; bases not matched to a gene: 4. Germline CDR1 LGHDT, CDR2 YNNKEL (reference sequence). This CDR3 comprises 16 residues. The CDR3 loop reads CASSQELAGVYNEQFF. The CDR3 DNA reads as TGTGCCAGCAGCCAAGAATTAGCGGGAGTATACAATGAGCAGTTCTTC.

The rearrangement joins TRBV11-3 to TRBJ2-1; 11 bases fit TRBD2. CDR3 size: 15 residues. With V trimmed by 1 base and J by 8 bases, 4 bases remained unmatched. From germline, CDR1 is SGHNT and CDR2 YENEEA. The CDR3 nucleotides are TGTGCCAGCAGCTTAGGACTAGCGGGGAACGATGAGCAGTTCTTC. Translation gives CASSLGLAGNDEQFF.

This clonotype was seen more than once but under ten times. The V and J genes are TRBV27 and TRBJ2-5, with D unresolved. Germline CDR1 MNHEY, CDR2 SMNVEV (reference sequence). This CDR3 comprises 14 residues. Trimming pared 6 bases from V and 5 bases from J, leaving 16 bases between. CDR3 sequence reads: CASSGPPKSETQYF. In nucleotides, the CDR3 is TGTGCCAGCAGCGGGCCCCCAAAAAGTGAGACCCAGTACTTC.

This clonotype was counted ten times or more. The chain carries TRBV4-1 and TRBJ2-2; 11 nucleotides match TRBD1. Germline loops: CDR1 MGHRA, CDR2 YSYEKL. This CDR3 is built from 20 residues. J was trimmed by 5 bases and V by 4 bases; bases with no gene match: 18. The CDR3 here is CASSPRLRTGGALVTGELFF. The CDR3, as DNA: TGCGCCAGCAGCCCTCGTTTGCGGACAGGGGGCGCCTTAGTGACCGGGGAGCTGTTTTTT.

CDR3 protein: CASSESAYEQYF. As DNA, the CDR3 is TGCGCCAGCAGTGAGTCAGCGTACGAGCAGTACTTC. The chain employs TRBV10-2 and TRBJ2-7; the D is unclear. The CDR3 covers 12 residues. The V end was cut by 0 bases, the J end by 4 bases, with 4 bases between. The germline V gene encodes CDR1 WSHSY and CDR2 SAAADI.

Concerning this clonotype itself: No conserved phenylalanine or tryptophan is present at the end of the CDR3, so a read error is the likely explanation. V is TRBV7-6 and J is TRBJ2-1, with no clear D. The CDR3 has 11 amino acids. CDR1 SGHVS and CDR2 FNYEAQ come from the germline V gene. V dropped 7 bases and J dropped 6 bases, with 7 bases sitting between them. The CDR3 sequence is CASNLFNEQFL. CDR3 DNA: TGTGCCAGCAACCTATTCAATGAGCAGTTCCTC.

This chain joins TRBV4-1 and TRBJ2-1, with D hard to call. The germline CDR1 and CDR2 sequences are MGHRA and YSYEKL. Trimming removed 0 bases from V and 9 bases from J, with 12 bases in between. The CDR3 has 14 residues. The CDR3 sequence: CASSQDQGFGEQFF. CDR3 nucleotides: TGCGCCAGCAGCCAAGATCAAGGGTTCGGTGAGCAGTTCTTC.

The table lists this clonotype with many counts. The chain carries TRBV7-8 and TRBJ1-4; 7 bases align to TRBD1. V was pared by 2 bases and J by 6 bases, with 9 bases of the junction left unmatched. Looked up from germline, CDR1 is SGHVS and CDR2 is FQNEAQ. The CDR3 has 16 amino acids. The CDR3 spells CASSLLGGDTYEKLFF. CDR3 nucleotide sequence: TGTGCCAGCAGCTTATTAGGGGGCGATACGTATGAAAAACTGTTTTTT.

The genes are TRBV29-1 and TRBJ2-2; 8 bases line up with TRBD2. Germline V CDR1 and CDR2: SQVTM, ANQGSEA. V was clipped by 5 bases and J by 7 bases; unmatched bases: 15. This CDR3 is 16 amino acids long. The CDR3 region is CSVIGLAGRGHGELFF. The CDR3 DNA sequence: TGCAGCGTTATTGGTCTAGCGGGCCGGGGACACGGGGAGCTGTTTTTT.

This clonotype occurred a few times. The CDR3 DNA is TGTGCCAGCAGTTTATCGTGGGCTCAGCCCCAGCATTTT. It yields the protein CASSLSWAQPQHF. The chain has TRBV27 and TRBJ1-5, with D unresolved. V was pared by 0 bases and J by 6 bases, with 6 bases between. Germline assignment: CDR1 MNHEY and CDR2 SMNVEV (reference sequence). CDR3 length: 13 residues.

This clonotype showed up just a few times. The rearrangement links TRBV6-4 to TRBJ2-1, with TRBD1 identical over 9 bases. V dropped 2 bases and J dropped 8; count of bases not matched to a gene: 4. The CDR3 is 14 amino acids. In germline, CDR1 is MRHNA, CDR2 SNTAGT. CDR3 sequence reads: CASSDTRTGDEQFF. The CDR3 DNA sequence: TGTGCCAGCAGTGACACGAGGACAGGGGATGAGCAGTTCTTC.

This clonotype occurred many times. The rearrangement uses TRBV7-8 and TRBJ2-1; 11 nucleotides line up with TRBD2. The CDR3 totals 17 residues. CDR1 SGHVS and CDR2 FQNEAQ come from the germline V gene. V gave up 0 bases and J gave up 8 bases; unmatched junction bases: 9. This CDR3 reads CASSLAELAGEGDEQFF. Written as DNA, the CDR3 is TGTGCCAGCAGCTTAGCCGAACTAGCGGGAGAGGGAGATGAGCAGTTCTTC.

This clonotype has more than one count but fewer than ten. The CDR3 sequence is CAISGQSSNQPQHF. Here the CDR3 DNA reads TGTGCCATCAGTGGACAGTCATCCAATCAGCCCCAGCATTTT. V and J are TRBV10-3 and TRBJ1-5; D possibly corresponds to TRBD1 (5 bases). Germline CDR1 is ENHRY and CDR2 is SYGVKD. V gave up 4 bases and J gave up 3 bases, with 10 bases separating them. This CDR3 contains 14 residues.